This TCR beta chain was sequenced during a study of cytomegalovirus exposure and HLA in healthy donors. Study-wide points: The authors enumerated around 150 TCR beta chains as linked to cytomegalovirus. Prior analysis indicated that the majority of TCR beta V segments exhibited productivity approximately 87% or approximately 30% of the time. In presence/absence analyses, roughly uniform sequencing depth across donors was assumed. Later analysis identified several of the most significant clusters that appeared linked to common viral pathogens.

Primers included in the PCR were 60 Vbeta and 13 Jbeta primers. Clones were sequenced by immunoSEQ multiplex PCR, and TCRdb holds only the in-frame ones, with some missing. The top ten hold about 9.4% of the sample, which has 150,000 or so clones, around 68% seen once. The germline V gene has CDR1 SGDLS and CDR2 YYNGEE. The CDR3 has 14 residues. V was pared by 0 bases and J by 4 bases, with 10 bases between. This clone was seen a handful of times. The antigen is not known. The material sequenced was PBMCs. The chain combines TRBV9 with TRBJ1-2; D gene uncertain. This receptor was taken from a man aged 30-40 years in good health and CMV-seropositive. CDR3 in amino acids: CASSVELGGYGYTF. DNA of the CDR3: TGTGCCAGCAGCGTAGAGTTAGGCGGCTATGGCTACACCTTC.